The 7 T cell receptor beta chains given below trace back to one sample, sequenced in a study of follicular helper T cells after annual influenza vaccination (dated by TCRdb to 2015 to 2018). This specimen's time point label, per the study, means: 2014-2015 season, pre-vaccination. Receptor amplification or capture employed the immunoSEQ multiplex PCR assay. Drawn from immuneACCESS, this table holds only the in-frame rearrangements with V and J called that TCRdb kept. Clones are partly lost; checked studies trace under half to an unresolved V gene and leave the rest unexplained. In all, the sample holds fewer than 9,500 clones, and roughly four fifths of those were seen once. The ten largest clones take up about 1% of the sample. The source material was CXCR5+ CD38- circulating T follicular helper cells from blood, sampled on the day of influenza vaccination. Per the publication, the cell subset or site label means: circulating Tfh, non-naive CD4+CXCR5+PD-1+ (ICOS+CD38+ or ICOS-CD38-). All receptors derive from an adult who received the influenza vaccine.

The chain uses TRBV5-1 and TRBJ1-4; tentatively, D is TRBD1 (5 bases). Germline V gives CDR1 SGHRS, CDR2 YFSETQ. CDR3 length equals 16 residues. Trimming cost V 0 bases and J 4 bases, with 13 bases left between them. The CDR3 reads CASSLGQGSNNEKLFF. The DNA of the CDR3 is TGCGCCAGCAGCTTGGGGCAGGGTAGTAATAATGAAAAACTGTTTTTT.

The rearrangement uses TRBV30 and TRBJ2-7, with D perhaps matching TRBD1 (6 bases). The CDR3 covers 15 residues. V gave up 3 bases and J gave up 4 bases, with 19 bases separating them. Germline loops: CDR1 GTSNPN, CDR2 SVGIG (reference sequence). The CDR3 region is CAWSGNRAQNYEQYF. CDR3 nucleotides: TGTGCCTGGAGCGGAAACAGGGCCCAGAATTACGAGCAGTACTTC.

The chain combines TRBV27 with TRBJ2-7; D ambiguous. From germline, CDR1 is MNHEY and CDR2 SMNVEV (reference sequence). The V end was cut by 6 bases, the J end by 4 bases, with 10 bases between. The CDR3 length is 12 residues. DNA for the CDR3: TGTGCCAGCAGGAATCAGATATACGAGCAGTACTTC. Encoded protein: CASRNQIYEQYF.

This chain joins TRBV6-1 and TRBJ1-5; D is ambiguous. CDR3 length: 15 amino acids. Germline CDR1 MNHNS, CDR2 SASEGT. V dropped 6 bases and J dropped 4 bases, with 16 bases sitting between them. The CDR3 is CASSPGMGVNQPQHF. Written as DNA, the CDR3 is TGTGCCAGCAGCCCTGGGATGGGTGTTAATCAGCCCCAGCATTTT.

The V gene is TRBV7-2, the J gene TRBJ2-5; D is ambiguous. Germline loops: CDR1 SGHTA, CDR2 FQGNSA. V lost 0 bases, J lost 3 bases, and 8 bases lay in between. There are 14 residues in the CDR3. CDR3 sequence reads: CASSLAGRKETQYF. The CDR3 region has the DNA TGTGCCAGCAGCTTAGCCGGCAGGAAAGAGACCCAGTACTTC.

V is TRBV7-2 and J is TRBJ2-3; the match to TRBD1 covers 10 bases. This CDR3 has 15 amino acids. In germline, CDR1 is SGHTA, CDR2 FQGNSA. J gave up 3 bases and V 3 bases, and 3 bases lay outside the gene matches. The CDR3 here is CASSLTGGRTDTQYF. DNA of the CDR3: TGTGCCAGCAGCTTGACAGGGGGCCGAACAGATACGCAGTATTTT. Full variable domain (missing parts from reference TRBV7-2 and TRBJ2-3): GAGVSQSPSNKVTEKGKDVELRCDPISGHTALYWYRQSLGQGLEFLIYFQGNSAPDKSGLPSDRFSAERTGGSVSTLTIQRTQQEDSAVYLCASSLTGGRTDTQYFGPGTRLTVL.

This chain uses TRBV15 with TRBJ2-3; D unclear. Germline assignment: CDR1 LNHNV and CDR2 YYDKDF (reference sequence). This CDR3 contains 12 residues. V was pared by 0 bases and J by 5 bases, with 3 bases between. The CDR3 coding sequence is TGTGCCACCAGCAGAGATCGAGATACGCAGTATTTT. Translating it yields CATSRDRDTQYF.